This T cell receptor (beta chain) was captured by sequencing in a study of OX40 agonist ivuxolimab in advanced cancers. Study-level background: Every patient in dose escalation had hepatocellular carcinoma, melanoma, renal cell or head and neck cancer. Eligibility rules accepted prior anti-PD-1, anti-PD-L1 or anti-CTLA-4 therapy, and 35% to 40% had some.

Germline V CDR1 and CDR2: MNHEY, SMNVEV (reference sequence). With 5 bases clipped from V and 11 bases from J, the junction kept 16 bases outside the gene matches. CDR3 length equals 15 residues. Clones were read by immunoSEQ multiplex PCR, and TCRdb kept only the in-frame ones, dropping some. Of about 71,000 clones listed, around 86% are singletons. The sequence was obtained from an adult with an advanced solid tumor such as melanoma, head and neck, liver or kidney cancer. This specimen consisted of CD4+ or CD8+ T cells sorted from blood, obtained in a trial of the OX40 agonist ivuxolimab. The V call is TRBV27, the J call TRBJ1-1; 8 bases agree with TRBD1. In nucleotides, the CDR3 is TGTGCCAGCAGTACCCAACAGGGGGGCCTAATCAACGCTTTCTTT. Its protein is CASSTQQGGLINAFF.